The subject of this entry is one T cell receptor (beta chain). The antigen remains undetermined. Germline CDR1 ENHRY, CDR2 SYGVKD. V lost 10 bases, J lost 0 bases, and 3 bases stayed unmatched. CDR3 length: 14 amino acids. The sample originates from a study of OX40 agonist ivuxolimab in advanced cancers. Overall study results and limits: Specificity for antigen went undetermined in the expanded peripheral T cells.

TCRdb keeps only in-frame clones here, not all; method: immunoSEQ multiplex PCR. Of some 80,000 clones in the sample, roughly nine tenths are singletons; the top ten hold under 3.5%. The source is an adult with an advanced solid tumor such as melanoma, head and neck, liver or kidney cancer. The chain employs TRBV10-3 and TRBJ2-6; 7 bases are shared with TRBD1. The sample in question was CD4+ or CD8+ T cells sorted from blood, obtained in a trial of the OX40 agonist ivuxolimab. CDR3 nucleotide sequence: TGTGCCACGTCAGGGGGCTCTGGGGCCAACGTCCTGACTTTC. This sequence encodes CATSGGSGANVLTF.